Listed below are T cell receptor beta chains from one sample, sequenced in a study of CD8 T cells in Susac syndrome. TCRdb re-called the immunoSEQ multiplex PCR reads through MiXCR, storing one row per CDR3 protein. The sample includes about 180,000 distinct CDR3 sequences, about 95% of them seen just once. Material: CD4+ T cells from PBMCs. The receptor source for this set is a human donor with Susac syndrome. CDR3s include the opening cysteine and the closing phenylalanine or tryptophan. D genes are given only for firm matches. Expanded clones get a size class; other rows say once, few or many, or leave the size out.

CDR3aa	CDR3nt	d_gene	abundance	j_gene	v_gene
CASSPRPSGDWELFF	TGTGCCAGCTCACCACGTCCTAGCGGTGACTGGGAGCTGTTTTTT	TRBD2	.	TRBJ2-2	TRBV18
CASSKLVNEQFF	TGTGCCAGCAGCAAATTGGTGAATGAGCAGTTCTTC	.	.	TRBJ2-1	TRBV12-3/TRBV12-4
CASTRTPKDTGELFF	TGTGCCAGCACAAGGACGCCTAAGGACACCGGGGAGCTGTTTTTT	.	.	TRBJ2-2	TRBV28
CASSGQGWKVRAFF	TGTGCCAGCAGTGGACAGGGATGGAAAGTTCGGGCTTTCTTT	TRBD1	.	TRBJ1-1	TRBV25-1
CSAPSGLEQYF	TGCAGTGCGCCCTCAGGGCTCGAGCAGTACTTC	.	.	TRBJ2-7	TRBV20-1
CASSGGSYYEQYF	TGTGCCAGCAGTGGGGGTAGCTACTACGAGCAGTACTTC	.	.	TRBJ2-7	TRBV6-1
CASSRDLTSGRALNEQFF	TGTGCCAGCAGCCGAGACTTAACTAGCGGGAGGGCCCTCAATGAGCAGTTCTTC	TRBD2	.	TRBJ2-1	TRBV6-2/TRBV6-3
CASSKAAGSNYGYTF	TGTGCCAGCAGCAAAGCGGCAGGGTCTAACTATGGCTACACCTTC	.	once	TRBJ1-2	TRBV21-1
CAWGETGETYEQYF	TGTGCCTGGGGTGAGACGGGAGAGACCTACGAGCAGTACTTC	.	few	TRBJ2-7	TRBV30
CASSLVPLVNYGYTF	TGCGCCAGCAGCTTGGTACCTTTGGTTAACTATGGCTACACCTTC	.	.	TRBJ1-2	TRBV5-1
CSANREGLGETQYF	TGCAGTGCTAACCGGGAGGGCCTAGGGGAGACCCAGTACTTC	TRBD2	.	TRBJ2-5	TRBV20-1
CSAIWTANTEAFF	TGCAGTGCTATTTGGACAGCGAACACTGAAGCTTTCTTT	.	.	TRBJ1-1	TRBV20-1
CASSQVGGSEAFF	TGTGCCAGCAGCCAAGTCGGGGGCTCTGAAGCTTTCTTT	.	.	TRBJ1-1	TRBV3-1
CASSWGAQGGGESPLHF	TGCGCCAGCAGCTGGGGAGCACAGGGAGGGGGTGAATCACCCCTCCACTTT	.	.	TRBJ1-6	TRBV5-1
CSAIGGSNTGELFF	TGCAGTGCCATAGGGGGGTCGAACACCGGGGAGCTGTTTTTT	.	.	TRBJ2-2	TRBV20-1
CATRFQGANEQFF	TGTGCCACCAGATTCCAGGGGGCAAATGAGCAGTTCTTC	TRBD1	.	TRBJ2-1	TRBV15
CSASEGSSADTQYF	TGCAGTGCTAGTGAAGGGTCGAGCGCAGATACGCAGTATTTT	.	.	TRBJ2-3	TRBV20-1
CASSQDGGGAYNEQFF	TGTGCCAGCAGCCAAGATGGCGGGGGTGCCTACAATGAGCAGTTCTTC	TRBD2	.	TRBJ2-1	TRBV3-1
CASSYSIAGGPYNEQFF	TGTGCCAGCAGTTACTCGATAGCGGGAGGGCCCTACAATGAGCAGTTCTTC	TRBD2	.	TRBJ2-1	TRBV6-5
CSARANNVATQPQHF	TGCAGTGCTAGAGCCAACAATGTGGCGACGCAGCCCCAGCATTTT	.	once	TRBJ1-5	TRBV20-1
CASSSTYSNQPQHF	TGTGCCAGCAGCAGCACATATAGCAATCAGCCCCAGCATTTT	.	.	TRBJ1-5	TRBV7-8
CASSSDGFGSYEQYF	TGTGCCAGCAGCTCGGACGGATTTGGCTCCTACGAGCAGTACTTC	.	.	TRBJ2-7	TRBV13
CASSLVGQGRNEQFF	TGTGCCAGCAGCTTAGTCGGACAGGGGAGAAATGAGCAGTTCTTC	TRBD1	.	TRBJ2-1	TRBV7-2
CASSSTVWETQYF	TGTGCCAGTAGTTCGACGGTCTGGGAGACCCAGTACTTC	.	.	TRBJ2-5	TRBV19
CASSQGVAGARWNEQFF	TGCGCCAGCAGCCAAGGAGTAGCGGGAGCGAGGTGGAATGAGCAGTTCTTC	TRBD2	.	TRBJ2-1	TRBV4-3
CASSQPAGQGTIEQFF	TGTGCCAGCAGCCAGCCCGCGGGGCAGGGCACAATTGAGCAGTTCTTC	.	.	TRBJ2-1	TRBV4-2
CASSPGLGADTQYF	TGTGCCAGCTCGCCAGGACTTGGCGCAGATACGCAGTATTTT	.	.	TRBJ2-3	TRBV18
CASSAAGTHRSYEQYF	TGTGCCAGCAGTGCAGCCGGGACTCATCGCTCCTACGAGCAGTACTTC	.	.	TRBJ2-7	TRBV6-1
CASSSPGRGQETQYF	TGTGCCAGCAGTTCTCCGGGACGGGGCCAAGAGACCCAGTACTTC	.	.	TRBJ2-5	TRBV6-5
CSVEDVTNRQFF	TGCAGCGTTGAAGATGTAACCAACAGGCAGTTCTTC	.	.	TRBJ2-1	TRBV29-1
CASSLRGRATYEQYF	TGTGCCAGCAGCTTGCGCGGGAGGGCCACCTACGAGCAGTACTTC	TRBD2	.	TRBJ2-7	TRBV5-6
CASSARQGSYEQYF	TGTGCCAGCAGCGCTCGACAGGGGTCCTACGAGCAGTACTTC	TRBD1	.	TRBJ2-7	TRBV5-4
CASSLEGGLNTGELFF	TGCGCCAGCAGCTTGGAGGGAGGGCTGAACACCGGGGAGCTGTTTTTT	TRBD2	.	TRBJ2-2	TRBV5-1
CASSMPGHGYTF	TGTGCCAGTAGTATGCCCGGGCATGGCTACACCTTC	.	.	TRBJ1-2	TRBV19
CASSQQGAYGYTF	TGTGCCAGCAGCCAACAGGGGGCGTATGGCTACACCTTC	TRBD1	.	TRBJ1-2	TRBV12-3/TRBV12-4
CSVEDPGQRLNTEAFF	TGCAGCGTTGAAGACCCGGGACAGCGGTTGAACACTGAAGCTTTCTTT	TRBD1	.	TRBJ1-1	TRBV29-1
CASKKKSWTENSNQPQHF	TGTGCCAGCAAGAAAAAAAGTTGGACGGAGAATAGCAATCAGCCCCAGCATTTT	.	.	TRBJ1-5	TRBV6-1
CASSPTSSRSDTQYF	TGTGCCAGCAGTCCGACTAGCTCGAGGTCCGATACGCAGTATTTT	TRBD2	once	TRBJ2-3	TRBV28
CASSQESRVADTQYF	TGTGCCAGCAGCCAAGAATCGAGAGTTGCAGATACGCAGTATTTT	.	.	TRBJ2-3	TRBV3-1
CATSRDLGLAGPDAYEQYF	TGTGCCACCAGCAGAGATTTGGGACTAGCGGGGCCCGACGCCTACGAGCAGTACTTC	TRBD2	.	TRBJ2-7	TRBV15
CASSQGWGATNEKLFF	TGCGCCAGCAGCCAAGGGTGGGGGGCAACTAATGAAAAACTGTTTTTT	.	.	TRBJ1-4	TRBV4-3
CASSLFSGFNEQFF	TGTGCCAGCAGCTTATTCTCGGGATTCAATGAGCAGTTCTTC	.	once	TRBJ2-1	TRBV7-9
CSVDRVQETQYF	TGCAGCGTTGACAGGGTCCAAGAGACCCAGTACTTC	.	.	TRBJ2-5	TRBV29-1
CASSFTDSPLHF	TGTGCCAGCAGCTTTACAGATTCACCCCTCCACTTT	.	.	TRBJ1-6	TRBV5-6
CASSPAHDGSYEQYF	TGTGCCAGCAGTCCCGCCCATGACGGATCCTACGAGCAGTACTTC	.	.	TRBJ2-7	TRBV7-2
CSARQGYQPQHF	TGCAGTGCTAGACAGGGGTATCAGCCCCAGCATTTT	.	.	TRBJ1-5	TRBV20-1